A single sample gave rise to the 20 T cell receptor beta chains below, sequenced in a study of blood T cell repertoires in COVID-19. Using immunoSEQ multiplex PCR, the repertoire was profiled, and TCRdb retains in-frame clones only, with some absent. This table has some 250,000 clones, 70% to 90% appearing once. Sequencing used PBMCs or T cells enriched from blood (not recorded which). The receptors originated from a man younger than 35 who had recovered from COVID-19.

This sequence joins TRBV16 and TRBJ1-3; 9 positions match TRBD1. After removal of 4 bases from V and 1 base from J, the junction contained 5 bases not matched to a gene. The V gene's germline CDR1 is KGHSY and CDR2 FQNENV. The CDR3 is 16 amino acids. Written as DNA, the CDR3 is TGTGCCAGCAGCCCATTTGGACAGGGGTCTGGAAACACCATATATTTT. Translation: CASSPFGQGSGNTIYF.

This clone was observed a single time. This CDR3 reads CASSQDLGSSGTGELFF. CDR3 bases: TGCGCCAGCAGCCAAGATCTCGGCTCTAGCGGGACCGGGGAGCTGTTTTTT. The chain employs TRBV4-1 and TRBJ2-2; 8 positions match TRBD2. Germline V gene sequence: CDR1 MGHRA, CDR2 YSYEKL. This CDR3 region has 17 residues. Trimming removed 0 bases from V and 5 bases from J; junction bases left unmatched: 8.

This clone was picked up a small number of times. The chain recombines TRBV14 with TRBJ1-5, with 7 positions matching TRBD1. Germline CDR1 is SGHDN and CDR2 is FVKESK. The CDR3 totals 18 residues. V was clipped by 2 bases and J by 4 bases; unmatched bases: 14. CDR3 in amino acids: CASSQSTNRDRHNQPQHF. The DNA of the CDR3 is TGTGCCAGCAGCCAATCAACGAATCGGGACAGACATAATCAGCCCCAGCATTTT.

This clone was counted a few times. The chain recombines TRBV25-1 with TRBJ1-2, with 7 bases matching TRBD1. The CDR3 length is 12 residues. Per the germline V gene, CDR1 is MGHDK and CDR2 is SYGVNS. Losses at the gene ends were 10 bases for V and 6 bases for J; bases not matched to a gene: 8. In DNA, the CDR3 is TGTGCCACCCAACAGGGGACGAATGGCTACACCTTC. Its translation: CATQQGTNGYTF.

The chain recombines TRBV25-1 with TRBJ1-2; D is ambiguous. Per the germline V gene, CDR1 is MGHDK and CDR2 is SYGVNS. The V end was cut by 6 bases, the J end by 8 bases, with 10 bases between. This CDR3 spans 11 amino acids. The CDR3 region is CASSEDVGYTF. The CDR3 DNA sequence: TGTGCCAGCAGCGAGGATGTCGGCTACACCTTC.

The CDR3 protein is CASSSQGQGGLKKQPQHF. CDR3 in DNA: TGTGCCAGCTCATCTCAGGGACAGGGCGGGTTAAAAAAACAGCCCCAGCATTTT. V is TRBV18 and J is TRBJ1-5; the match to TRBD1 covers 9 bases. The germline CDR1 and CDR2 sequences are KGHSH and LQKENI. This CDR3 comprises 18 residues. V was pared by 5 bases and J by 7 bases, with 18 bases of the junction left unmatched.

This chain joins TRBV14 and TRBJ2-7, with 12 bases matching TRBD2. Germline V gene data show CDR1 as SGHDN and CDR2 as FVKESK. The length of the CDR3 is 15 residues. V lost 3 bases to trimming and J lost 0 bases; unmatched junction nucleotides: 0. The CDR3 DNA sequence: TGTGCCAGCAGCCAGACTAGCGGGAGCTCCTACGAGCAGTACTTC. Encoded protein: CASSQTSGSSYEQYF.

For the CDR3, the DNA is TGTGCCAGCAGCTTACAGGGGGCGACTGAAGCTTTCTTT. Encoded protein: CASSLQGATEAFF. The chain joins TRBV11-3 to TRBJ1-1; 8 positions agree with TRBD1. Germline V gives CDR1 SGHNT, CDR2 YENEEA. V shed 2 bases, J shed 5 bases, and the junction held 1 base outside the gene matches. The CDR3 runs to 13 residues.

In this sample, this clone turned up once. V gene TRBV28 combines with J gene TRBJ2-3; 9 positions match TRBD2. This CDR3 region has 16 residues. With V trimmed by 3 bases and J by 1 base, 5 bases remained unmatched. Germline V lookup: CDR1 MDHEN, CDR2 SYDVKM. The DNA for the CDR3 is TGTGCCAGCAGTTTTTTAGCGGGAGAGGGCACAGATACGCAGTATTTT. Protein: CASSFLAGEGTDTQYF.

The CDR3 DNA reads TGTGCCAGCAGTCGAAACGCGGACAGGGGTGAAGCTTTCTTT. The encoded protein is CASSRNADRGEAFF. The V call is TRBV3-1 (or the pseudogene TRBV3-2), the J call TRBJ1-1; 9 bases are shared with TRBD1. The J segment lost 7 bases and the V segment lost 6 bases, leaving 9 bases of the junction unmatched. The CDR3 has 14 amino acids. CDR1 is LGHDT, CDR2 YNNKEL, per germline (reference sequence).

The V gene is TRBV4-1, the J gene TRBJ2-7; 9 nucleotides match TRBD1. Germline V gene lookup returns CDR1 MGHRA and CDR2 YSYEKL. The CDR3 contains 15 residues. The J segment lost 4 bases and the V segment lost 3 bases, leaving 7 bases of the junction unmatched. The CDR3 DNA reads TGCGCCAGCAGCCACACACCGGGACAGGGATACGAGCAGTACTTC. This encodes CASSHTPGQGYEQYF.

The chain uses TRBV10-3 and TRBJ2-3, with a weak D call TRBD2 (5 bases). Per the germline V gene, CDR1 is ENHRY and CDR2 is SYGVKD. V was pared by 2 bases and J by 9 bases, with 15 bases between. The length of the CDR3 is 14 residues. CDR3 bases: TGTGCCATCAGTGAGCCGAGGGCTGGGCAAACGCAGTATTTT. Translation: CAISEPRAGQTQYF.

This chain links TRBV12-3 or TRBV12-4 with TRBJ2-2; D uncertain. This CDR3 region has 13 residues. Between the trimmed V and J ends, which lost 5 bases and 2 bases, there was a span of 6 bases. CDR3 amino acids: CASSPLNTGELFF. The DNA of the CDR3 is TGTGCCAGCAGTCCCCTTAACACCGGGGAGCTGTTTTTT.

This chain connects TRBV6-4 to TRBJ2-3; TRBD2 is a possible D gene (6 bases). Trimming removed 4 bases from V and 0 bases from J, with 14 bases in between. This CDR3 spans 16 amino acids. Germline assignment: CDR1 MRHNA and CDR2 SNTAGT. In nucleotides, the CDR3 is TGTGCCAGCAGTGCGGGACTGGACCGCAGCACAGATACGCAGTATTTT. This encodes CASSAGLDRSTDTQYF.

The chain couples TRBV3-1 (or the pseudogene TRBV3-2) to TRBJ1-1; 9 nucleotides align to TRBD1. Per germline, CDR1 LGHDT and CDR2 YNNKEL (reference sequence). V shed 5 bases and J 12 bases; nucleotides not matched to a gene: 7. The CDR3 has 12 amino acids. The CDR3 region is CASSVTGTGTFF. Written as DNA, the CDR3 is TGTGCCAGCAGCGTAACCGGGACAGGGACTTTCTTT.

CDR3 in amino acids: CAWRSRSRGYGYTF. CDR3 DNA: TGTGCCTGGAGGTCGCGGAGCAGGGGGTATGGCTACACCTTC. The chain recombines TRBV30 with TRBJ1-2, with TRBD1 matching over 7 bases. Germline-derived CDR1 and CDR2 are GTSNPN and SVGIG (reference sequence). Trimming took 3 bases from V and 5 from J; bases not matched to a gene: 9. This CDR3 region has 14 residues.

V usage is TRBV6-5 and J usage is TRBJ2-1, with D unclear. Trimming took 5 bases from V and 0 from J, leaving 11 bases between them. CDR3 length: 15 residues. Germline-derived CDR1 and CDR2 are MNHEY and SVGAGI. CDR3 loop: CASSLLASSYNEQFF. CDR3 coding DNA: TGTGCCAGCAGTCTCCTCGCTAGCTCCTACAATGAGCAGTTCTTC.

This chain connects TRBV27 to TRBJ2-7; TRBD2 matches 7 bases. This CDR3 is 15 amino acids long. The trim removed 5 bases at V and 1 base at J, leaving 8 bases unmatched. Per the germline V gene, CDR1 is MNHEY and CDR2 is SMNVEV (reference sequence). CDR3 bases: TGTGCCAGCAGTCCCCACGGGGGAGGGTCCTACGAGCAGTACTTC. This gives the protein CASSPHGGGSYEQYF.

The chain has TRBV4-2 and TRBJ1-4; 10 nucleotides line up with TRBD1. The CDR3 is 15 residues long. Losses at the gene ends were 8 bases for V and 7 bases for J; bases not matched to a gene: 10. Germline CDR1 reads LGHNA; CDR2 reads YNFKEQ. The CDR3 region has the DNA TGTGCCAGCTCTGGGACAGGGGATGGCGGTGAAAAACTGTTTTTT. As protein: CASSGTGDGGEKLFF.

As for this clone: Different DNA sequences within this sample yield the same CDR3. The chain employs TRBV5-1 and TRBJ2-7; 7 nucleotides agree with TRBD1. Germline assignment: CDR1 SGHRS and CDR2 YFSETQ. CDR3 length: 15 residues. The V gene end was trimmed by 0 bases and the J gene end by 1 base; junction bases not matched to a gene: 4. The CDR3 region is CASSLEGTDSYEQYF. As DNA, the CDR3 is TGCGCCAGCAGCTTGGAGGGGACAGATTCCTACGAGCAGTACTTC.